A single sample is the source of the 26 T cell receptor beta chains below, sequenced in a study of CD8+CD57+ T cells in acquired aplastic anemia. Patients selected for sequencing had displayed CD8+CD57+ cell expansion by flow cytometry. Genomic DNA acted as the template from which TCR beta VDJ combination and CDR3 sequence profiling were carried out. TCRdb reanalysed the reads using MiXCR and keeps one entry per CDR3 protein. This table holds about 190,000 distinct CDR3 sequences, 40% to 55% found once. Sequenced sample: sorted CD4+, CD8+, or CD8+CD57+ T cells (not recorded which) from PBMCs. Source of these receptors: a human donor with aplastic anemia.

The table lists this clonotype with many counts. The J gene is TRBJ1-1, the V gene TRBV5-1; D perhaps matches TRBD1 (5 bases). CDR3 size: 14 residues. Trimming took 7 bases from V and 1 from J, leaving 14 bases between them. Germline loops: CDR1 SGHRS, CDR2 YFSETQ. CDR3 DNA sequence: TGCGCCAGCGGGCAGGAGGGGCCGAACACTGAAGCTTTCTTT. This translates into CASGQEGPNTEAFF.

To note about this clonotype: Germline is not matched at one junction end, which may reflect a read error. CDR3 sequence reads: CVSSPDSFGNTIYF. CDR3 coding DNA: TGCGTCAGCAGTCCGGACAGCTTCGGAAACACCATATATTTT. The chain couples TRBV10-2 to TRBJ1-3, with D perhaps TRBD1 (6 bases). The CDR3 is 14 amino acids. Germline CDR1 and CDR2: WSHSY and SAAADI.

This chain joins TRBV7-2 and TRBJ1-2, with a tentative D call TRBD1 (5 bases). The V and J ends lost 5 bases and 4 bases respectively, with 11 bases between them. The CDR3 has 13 residues. Germline V gene lookup returns CDR1 SGHTA and CDR2 FQGNSA. The CDR3 sequence is CASSPEDSYGYTF. DNA for the CDR3: TGTGCCAGCAGCCCGGAAGACAGCTATGGCTACACCTTC.

The chain uses TRBV18 and TRBJ2-7; no firm D call. Trimming stripped 6 bases from V and 3 bases from J, with 9 bases between. This CDR3 has 12 amino acids. Germline loops: CDR1 KGHSH, CDR2 LQKENI. The CDR3 nucleotides read TGTGCCAGCTCCCCCTTGGGCTACGAGCAGTACTTC. Encoded protein: CASSPLGYEQYF.

This clonotype was observed once. The J gene is TRBJ2-7, the V gene TRBV19; 10 nucleotides line up with TRBD2. Trimming took 2 bases from V and 4 from J; bases not matched to a gene: 2. CDR1 and CDR2 from the germline V gene are LNHDA and SQIVND (reference sequence). This CDR3 spans 14 amino acids. The CDR3 region is CASSILAGAYEQYF. The CDR3 DNA is TGTGCCAGTAGTATACTAGCGGGAGCATACGAGCAGTACTTC. Full variable domain (outside the CDR3, taken from reference TRBV19 and TRBJ2-7): DGGITQSPKYLFRKEGQNVTLSCEQNLNHDAMYWYRQDPGQGLRLIYYSQIVNDFQKGDIAEGYSVSREKKESFPLTVTSAQKNPTAFYLCASSILAGAYEQYFGPGTRLTVT.

About this clonotype: Being one base from a much bigger clone, this may be a read error. The rearrangement uses TRBV5-1 and TRBJ2-3; tentatively, D is TRBD2 (6 bases). Per germline, CDR1 SGHRS and CDR2 YFSETQ. The CDR3 sequence is 16 residues long. The CDR3 here is CAGSSLGGVGTDTQYF. CDR3 nucleotide sequence: TGCGCCGGCAGCTCCCTGGGGGGAGTGGGCACAGATACGCAGTATTTT. Full variable domain (missing parts from reference TRBV5-1 and TRBJ2-3): KAGVTQTPRYLIKTRGQQVTLSCSPISGHRSVSWYQQTPGQGLQFLFEYFSETQRNKGNFPGRFSGRQFSNSRSEMNVSTLELGDSALYLCAGSSLGGVGTDTQYFGPGTRLTVL.

This clonotype has just a few counts. The CDR3 protein is CASSSMGGSGRSSYEQYF. CDR3 coding DNA: TGCGCCAGCAGCTCAATGGGGGGTAGCGGGAGGAGCTCCTACGAGCAGTACTTC. The J gene is TRBJ2-7, the V gene TRBV5-1; TRBD2 matches 10 bases. The germline V gene has CDR1 SGHRS and CDR2 YFSETQ. This CDR3 is 18 amino acids long. With V trimmed by 3 bases and J by 0 bases, 12 bases remained unmatched.

J is TRBJ1-2 and V is TRBV11-2; 8 nucleotides match TRBD1. Trimming took 5 bases from V and 7 from J; bases not matched to a gene: 15. The CDR3 has 16 residues. CDR1 SGHAT and CDR2 FQNNGV come from the germline V gene. CDR3 loop: CASSQQAPGTGTGYTF. The CDR3 DNA sequence: TGTGCCAGCAGCCAACAGGCCCCCGGGACAGGTACTGGCTACACCTTC.

This clonotype has ten or more counts. This rearrangement joins TRBV13 to TRBJ1-1, with TRBD1 identical over 7 bases. The CDR3 runs to 16 residues. Germline-derived CDR1 and CDR2 are PRHDT and FYEKMQ (reference sequence). V dropped 5 bases and J dropped 1; count of bases not matched to a gene: 10. CDR3 amino acids: CASSPRGGTANTEAFF. CDR3 nucleotides: TGTGCCAGCAGCCCAAGAGGGGGGACAGCGAACACTGAAGCTTTCTTT.

V usage is TRBV20-1 and J usage is TRBJ2-5; 7 bases fit TRBD2. The germline gives CDR1 DFQATT, CDR2 SNEGSKA (reference sequence). The length of the CDR3 is 16 residues. The J segment lost 5 bases and the V segment lost 2 bases, leaving 14 bases of the junction unmatched. The CDR3 is CSARQLAPDLGETQYF. For the CDR3, the DNA is TGCAGTGCTAGACAACTAGCGCCCGATTTAGGGGAGACCCAGTACTTC.

V gene TRBV5-1 combines with J gene TRBJ2-7; 8 bases line up with TRBD1. Trimming cost V 3 bases and J 5 bases; bases outside gene matches: 1. The CDR3 totals 12 residues. Germline loops: CDR1 SGHRS, CDR2 YFSETQ. In DNA, the CDR3 is TGCGCCAGCAGCTGGACAGGGAACGAGCAGTACTTC. Residues: CASSWTGNEQYF.

This clonotype was seen many times. V usage is TRBV6-1 and J usage is TRBJ2-7; D is uncertain. The CDR3 is 13 residues long. Deletions cut 6 bases from V and 1 base from J, with 10 bases between. Germline V gene sequence: CDR1 MNHNS, CDR2 SASEGT. The CDR3 is CASRPTVSYEQYF. CDR3 sequence (DNA): TGTGCCAGCAGGCCGACCGTTTCCTACGAGCAGTACTTC.

This clonotype was seen once. V usage is TRBV25-1 and J usage is TRBJ1-1, with TRBD1 matching over 8 bases. Germline CDR1 MGHDK, CDR2 SYGVNS. Losses at the gene ends were 4 bases for V and 5 bases for J; bases not matched to a gene: 6. The CDR3 covers 14 residues. CDR3 sequence: CASSGQTGGTEAFF. The DNA of the CDR3 is TGTGCCAGCAGTGGACAAACAGGGGGGACTGAAGCTTTCTTT.

This chain connects TRBV24-1 to TRBJ1-5, with 7 bases identical to TRBD1. The length of the CDR3 is 16 residues. Germline V gene sequence: CDR1 KGHDR, CDR2 SFDVKD. V lost 2 bases and J lost 5; bases outside the gene matches: 8. The CDR3 DNA is TGTGCCACCAGTGATTGTTGTGACAGGGCCTATCAGCCCCAGCATTTT. Residues: CATSDCCDRAYQPQHF.

This clonotype has at least ten counts. The rearrangement uses TRBV11-3 and TRBJ2-7; D perhaps matches TRBD1 (5 bases). The CDR3 is 13 residues long. From germline, CDR1 is SGHNT and CDR2 YENEEA. The V gene lost 0 bases and the J gene lost 7 bases, with 10 bases spanning the gap. This CDR3 is CASSLDQSGEQYF. CDR3 bases: TGTGCCAGCAGCTTAGATCAGTCAGGGGAGCAGTACTTC.

By proportion, this clonotype is medium-sized. This chain joins TRBV29-1 and TRBJ1-5; TRBD1 agrees at 10 bases. V shed 6 bases, J shed 4 bases, and the junction held 3 bases outside the gene matches. Germline V gene lookup returns CDR1 SQVTM and CDR2 ANQGSEA. The CDR3 covers 13 residues. This CDR3 is CSVGGQGNQPQHF. As DNA, the CDR3 is TGCAGCGTGGGGGGACAGGGGAATCAGCCCCAGCATTTT.

The chain carries TRBV9 and TRBJ1-5, with no clear D. Trimming stripped 0 bases from V and 0 bases from J, with 7 bases between. CDR3 length: 15 amino acids. CDR1 SGDLS and CDR2 YYNGEE come from the germline V gene. The CDR3: CASSVDGNSNQPQHF. The CDR3 DNA follows: TGTGCCAGCAGCGTAGATGGAAATAGCAATCAGCCCCAGCATTTT.

The chain combines TRBV10-3 with TRBJ2-3, with 8 bases matching TRBD1. The germline V gene has CDR1 ENHRY and CDR2 SYGVKD. The CDR3 contains 16 residues. The ends lost 3 bases at V and 1 base at J; junction bases unmatched: 6. The CDR3 protein is CAISEIPGGGTDTQYF. The CDR3 DNA sequence: TGTGCCATCAGTGAAATACCAGGGGGCGGCACAGATACGCAGTATTTT.

With respect to this clonotype: A read error may explain this, as a much larger clone is one base away. The chain carries TRBV9 and TRBJ2-1; D possibly corresponds to TRBD2 (5 bases). The CDR3 covers 14 residues. The germline gives CDR1 SGDLS, CDR2 YYNGEE. In DNA form, the CDR3 reads TGTGCCAGCAGCCCTCTAGGAGGCTACAGTGAGCAGTTCTTC. It is translated as CASSPLGGYSEQFF. The complete variable domain, with remaining parts taken from reference TRBV9 and TRBJ2-1, reads DSGVTQTPKHLITATGQRVTLRCSPRSGDLSVYWYQQSLDQGLQFLIQYYNGEERAKGNILERFSAQQFPDLHSELNLSSLELGDSALYFCASSPLGGYSEQFFGPGTRLTVL.

The genes are TRBV10-2 and TRBJ1-1; the match to TRBD1 covers 9 bases. The V gene end was trimmed by 7 bases and the J gene end by 2 bases; junction bases not matched to a gene: 5. Germline V gene data show CDR1 as WSHSY and CDR2 as SAAADI. The CDR3 consists of 14 residues. CDR3 sequence (DNA): TGCGCCAGCACCCCGGACAGGGGAAACACTGAAGCTTTCTTT. Its protein product is CASTPDRGNTEAFF.

This clonotype was counted once. The chain carries TRBV5-1 and TRBJ2-7, with D possibly TRBD1 on 6 matching bases. The germline V and J ends were trimmed by 8 bases and 4 bases, with 16 bases remaining between them. Germline V gene sequence: CDR1 SGHRS, CDR2 YFSETQ. The CDR3 has 13 amino acids. The DNA for the CDR3 is TGCGCCAGTAGGACTTCTACAGGGTACGAGCAGTACTTC. Translation: CASRTSTGYEQYF.

In this sample, this clonotype turned up many times. The chain recombines TRBV15 with TRBJ2-2; 12 positions match TRBD2. V gave up 4 bases and J gave up 2 bases; unmatched junction bases: 5. The CDR3 is made up of 17 amino acids. Germline CDR1 is LNHNV and CDR2 is YYDKDF (reference sequence). CDR3 nucleotide sequence: TGTGCCACCAGCACAGGACTAGCGGGACCAAACACCGGGGAGCTGTTTTTT. Translation: CATSTGLAGPNTGELFF.

J is TRBJ1-6 and V is TRBV7-3, with unresolved D. The CDR3 loop spans 16 amino acids. V was cut by 2 bases and J by 9 bases, with 17 bases left in between. Per germline, CDR1 SGHTA and CDR2 FQGTGA. CDR3 amino acids: CASSLARFSIGSPLHF. CDR3 DNA sequence: TGTGCCAGCAGCTTAGCCCGGTTCAGCATCGGTTCACCCCTCCACTTT.

This chain links TRBV19 with TRBJ1-5; D unresolved. V dropped 0 bases and J dropped 6 bases, with 6 bases sitting between them. The CDR3 consists of 13 residues. The germline V gene encodes CDR1 LNHDA and CDR2 SQIVND (reference sequence). This chain's CDR3 is CASSIEGSQPQHF. In DNA, the CDR3 is TGTGCCAGTAGTATAGAGGGATCTCAGCCCCAGCATTTT.

This clonotype occurred many times. This chain connects TRBV12-3 or TRBV12-4 to TRBJ2-3; 7 nucleotides match TRBD1. Losses at the gene ends were 1 base for V and 4 bases for J; bases not matched to a gene: 8. The CDR3 contains 16 residues. This chain's CDR3 is CASSLGLRQGADTQYF. The CDR3 nucleotides are TGTGCCAGCAGTTTAGGTTTGCGGCAGGGGGCAGATACGCAGTATTTT.

The V and J genes are TRBV12-3 or TRBV12-4 and TRBJ2-2; 10 bases align to TRBD2. The J segment lost 0 bases and the V segment lost 6 bases, leaving 7 bases of the junction unmatched. The CDR3 loop spans 17 amino acids. CDR3 bases: TGTGCCAGCAGCATAGCGGGGGGAATCGCGAACACCGGGGAGCTGTTTTTT. Protein: CASSIAGGIANTGELFF.